These T cell receptor beta chains were read from a single sample in a study of brain T cells in children with intractable seizures. The repertoire was sequenced with immunoSEQ multiplex PCR; TCRdb's copy has only in-frame clones and lacks some. The sample contains 300,000 to 400,000 clones, 93% of which appear only once. Specimen: peripheral blood, collected approximately 5 months after surgery. These receptors all stem from a boy in the first two years of life with tuberous sclerosis and intractable seizures. Both conserved end residues are trimmed from each CDR3. Clone size is shown for a subset of rows, as once, few, many or a class of expanded clone.

ASSPGVNTEAF,TRBJ1-1,TRBV2,few
ASSRLAGREGEQF,TRBJ2-1,TRBV3-1/TRBV3-2,NA
ASSLVSLASYNEQF,TRBJ2-1,TRBV5-1,NA
ASSLVSGGTGNTIY,TRBJ1-3,TRBV7-2,NA
ATSDPKLYGYT,TRBJ1-2,TRBV24-1,NA
ASSEGQGGKQY,TRBJ2-7,TRBV6-4,once
ATSDPGARRYQETQY,TRBJ2-5,TRBV24-1,once
ASSYRGIKNTEAF,TRBJ1-1,TRBV6-5,NA
ATSDRTASTDTQY,TRBJ2-3,TRBV24-1,NA
ASSYQDRGYGAYEQY,TRBJ2-7,TRBV6-2/TRBV6-3,NA
ASSSRGQPQH,TRBJ1-5,TRBV6-5,NA
ASSSGRGNTEAF,TRBJ1-1,TRBV19,NA
AIRDSLNTEAF,TRBJ1-1,TRBV10-3,NA
ASSTGTSGSQETQY,TRBJ2-5,TRBV9,NA
ASSTRTGGTYEQY,TRBJ2-7,TRBV19,NA
ASSSPGAVYNEQF,TRBJ2-1,TRBV7-9,NA
ASSEGRAIGA,TRBJ2-7,TRBV6-1,NA
ASSGETNEKLF,TRBJ1-4,TRBV2,NA